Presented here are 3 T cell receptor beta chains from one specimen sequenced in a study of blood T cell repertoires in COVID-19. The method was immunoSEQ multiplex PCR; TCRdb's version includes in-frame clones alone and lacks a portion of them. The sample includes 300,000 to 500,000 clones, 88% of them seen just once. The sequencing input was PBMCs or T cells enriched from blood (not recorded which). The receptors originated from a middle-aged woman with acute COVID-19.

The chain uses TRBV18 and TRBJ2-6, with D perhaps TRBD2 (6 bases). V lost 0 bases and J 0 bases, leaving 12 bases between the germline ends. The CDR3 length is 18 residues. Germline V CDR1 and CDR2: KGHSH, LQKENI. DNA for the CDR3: TGTGCCAGCTCACCACCGGGGCGGGGACCCTCTGGGGCCAACGTCCTGACTTTC. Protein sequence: CASSPPGRGPSGANVLTF. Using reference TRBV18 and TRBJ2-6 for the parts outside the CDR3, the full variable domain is NAGVMQNPRHLVRRRGQEARLRCSPMKGHSHVYWYRQLPEEGLKFMVYLQKENIIDESGMPKERFSAEFPKEGPSILRIQQVVRGDSAAYFCASSPPGRGPSGANVLTFGAGSRLTVL.

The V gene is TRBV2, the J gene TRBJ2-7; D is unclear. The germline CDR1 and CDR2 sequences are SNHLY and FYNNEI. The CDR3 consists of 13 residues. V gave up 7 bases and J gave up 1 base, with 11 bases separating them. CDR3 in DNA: TGTGCCAGCATTGGCGGCCATTCCTACGAGCAGTACTTC. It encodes CASIGGHSYEQYF.

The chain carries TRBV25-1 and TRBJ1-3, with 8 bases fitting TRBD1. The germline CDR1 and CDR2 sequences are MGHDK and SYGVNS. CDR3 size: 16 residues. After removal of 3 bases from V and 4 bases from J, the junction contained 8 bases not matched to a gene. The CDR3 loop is CASSDSGTGGGNTIYF. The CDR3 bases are TGTGCCAGCAGTGATAGCGGTACAGGGGGGGGAAACACCATATATTTT.